Reported below is one T cell receptor (beta chain). Original analysis: Nucleated cell counts were estimated from reference gene primer amplification. The repertoire was sequenced with immunoSEQ multiplex PCR; TCRdb's copy has only in-frame clones and lacks some. That table is the source of V, J and clone size, and D and trimming were worked out from the DNA. Here the sample spans 130,000 or so clones, around 88% being singletons. The sample is drawn from a study of blood T cell repertoires in COVID-19. This CDR3 region has 13 residues. Trimming removed 4 bases from V and 5 bases from J, with 14 bases in between. The V gene's germline CDR1 is SQVTM and CDR2 ANQGSEA.

The clonotype comes from a woman in her fifties or sixties with acute or convalescent COVID-19. The gene calls are TRBV29-1 and TRBJ2-5; weak D call: TRBD2 (7 bases). Source material: peripheral blood. This chain's CDR3 is CSVGLGGEETQYF. The CDR3 DNA sequence: TGCAGCGTTGGCCTAGGGGGGGAGGAGACCCAGTACTTC.